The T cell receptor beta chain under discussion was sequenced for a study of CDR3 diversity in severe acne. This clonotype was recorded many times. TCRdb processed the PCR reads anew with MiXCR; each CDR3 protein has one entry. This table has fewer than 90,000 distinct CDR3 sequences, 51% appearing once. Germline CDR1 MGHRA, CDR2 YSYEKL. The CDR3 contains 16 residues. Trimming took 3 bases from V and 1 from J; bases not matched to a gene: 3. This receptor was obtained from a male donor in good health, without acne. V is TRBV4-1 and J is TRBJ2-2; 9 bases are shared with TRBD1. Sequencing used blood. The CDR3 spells CASSHPGQGNTGELFF. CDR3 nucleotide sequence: TGCGCCAGCAGCCACCCGGGACAGGGGAACACCGGGGAGCTGTTTTTT.